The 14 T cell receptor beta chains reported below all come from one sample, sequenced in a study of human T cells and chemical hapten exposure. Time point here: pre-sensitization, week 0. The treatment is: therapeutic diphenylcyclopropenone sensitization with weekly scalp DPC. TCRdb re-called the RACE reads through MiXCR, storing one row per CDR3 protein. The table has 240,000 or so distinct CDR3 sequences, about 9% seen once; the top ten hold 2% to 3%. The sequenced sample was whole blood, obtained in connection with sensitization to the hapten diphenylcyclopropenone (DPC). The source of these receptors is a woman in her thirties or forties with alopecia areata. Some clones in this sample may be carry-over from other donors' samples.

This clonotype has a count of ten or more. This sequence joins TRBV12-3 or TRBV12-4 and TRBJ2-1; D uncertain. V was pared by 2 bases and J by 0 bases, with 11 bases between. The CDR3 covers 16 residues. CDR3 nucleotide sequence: TGTGCCAGCAGTTTATATCGCACCAGCTCCTACAATGAGCAGTTCTTC. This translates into CASSLYRTSSYNEQFF.

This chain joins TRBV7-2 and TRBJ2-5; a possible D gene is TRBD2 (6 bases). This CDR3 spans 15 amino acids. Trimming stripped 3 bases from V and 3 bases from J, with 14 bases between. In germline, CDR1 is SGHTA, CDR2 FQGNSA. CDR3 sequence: CASSFVAATEETQYF. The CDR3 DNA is TGTGCCAGCAGCTTTGTAGCGGCAACAGAAGAGACCCAGTACTTC.

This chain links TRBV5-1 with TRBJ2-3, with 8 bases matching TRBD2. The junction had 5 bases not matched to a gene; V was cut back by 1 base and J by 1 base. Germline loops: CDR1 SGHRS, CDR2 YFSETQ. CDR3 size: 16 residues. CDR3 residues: CASSLSGGDRTDTQYF. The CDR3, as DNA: TGCGCCAGCAGCTTGTCCGGGGGGGACCGCACAGATACGCAGTATTTT.

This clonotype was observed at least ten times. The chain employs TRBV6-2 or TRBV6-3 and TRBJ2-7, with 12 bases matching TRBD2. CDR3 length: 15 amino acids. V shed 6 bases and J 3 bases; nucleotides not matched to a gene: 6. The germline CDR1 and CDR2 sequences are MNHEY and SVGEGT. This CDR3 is CASSQRTSGNYEQYF. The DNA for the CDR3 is TGTGCCAGCAGCCAGAGGACTAGCGGGAACTACGAGCAGTACTTC.

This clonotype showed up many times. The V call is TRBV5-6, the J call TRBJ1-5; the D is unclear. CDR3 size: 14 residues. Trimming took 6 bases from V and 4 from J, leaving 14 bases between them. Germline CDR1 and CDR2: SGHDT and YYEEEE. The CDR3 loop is CASTLGLGNQPQHF. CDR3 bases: TGTGCCAGCACCCTTGGCCTAGGGAATCAGCCCCAGCATTTT.

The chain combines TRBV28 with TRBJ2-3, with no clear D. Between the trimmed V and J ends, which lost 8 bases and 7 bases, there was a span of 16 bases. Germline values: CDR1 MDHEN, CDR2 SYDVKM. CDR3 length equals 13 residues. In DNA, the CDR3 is TGTGCCAGCCTCTCCTCACAAGGCTATACGCAGTATTTT. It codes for CASLSSQGYTQYF.

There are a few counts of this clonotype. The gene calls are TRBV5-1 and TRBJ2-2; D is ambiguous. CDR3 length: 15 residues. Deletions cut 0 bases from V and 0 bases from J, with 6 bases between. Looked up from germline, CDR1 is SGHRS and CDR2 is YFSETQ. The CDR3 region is CASSLAAANTGELFF. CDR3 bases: TGCGCCAGCAGCTTGGCCGCCGCGAACACCGGGGAGCTGTTTTTT.

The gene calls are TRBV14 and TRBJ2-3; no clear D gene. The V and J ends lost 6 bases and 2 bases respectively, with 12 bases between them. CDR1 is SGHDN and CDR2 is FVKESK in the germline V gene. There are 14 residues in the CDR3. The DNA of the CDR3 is TGTGCCAGCAGTCCAAAGCAGACCACAGATACGCAGTATTTT. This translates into CASSPKQTTDTQYF.

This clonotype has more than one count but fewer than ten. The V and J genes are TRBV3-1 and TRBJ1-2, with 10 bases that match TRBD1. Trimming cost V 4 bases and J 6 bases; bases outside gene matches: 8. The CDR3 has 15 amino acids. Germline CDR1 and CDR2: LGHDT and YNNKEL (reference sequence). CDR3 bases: TGTGCCAGCAGCCCCCGGACAGGGGGGGTCCATGGCTACACCTTC. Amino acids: CASSPRTGGVHGYTF. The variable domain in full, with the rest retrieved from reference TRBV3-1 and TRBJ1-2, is DTAVSQTPKYLVTQMGNDKSIKCEQNLGHDTMYWYKQDSKKFLKIMFSYNNKELIINETVPNRFSPKSPDKAHLNLHINSLELGDSAVYFCASSPRTGGVHGYTFGSGTRLTVV.

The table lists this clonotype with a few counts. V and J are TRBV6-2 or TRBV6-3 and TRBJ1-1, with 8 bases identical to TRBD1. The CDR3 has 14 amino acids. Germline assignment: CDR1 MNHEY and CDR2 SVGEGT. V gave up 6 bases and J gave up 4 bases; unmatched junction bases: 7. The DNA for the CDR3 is TGTGCCAGCAGCACCCAGGGGGCGGGCACTGAAGCTTTCTTT. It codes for CASSTQGAGTEAFF.

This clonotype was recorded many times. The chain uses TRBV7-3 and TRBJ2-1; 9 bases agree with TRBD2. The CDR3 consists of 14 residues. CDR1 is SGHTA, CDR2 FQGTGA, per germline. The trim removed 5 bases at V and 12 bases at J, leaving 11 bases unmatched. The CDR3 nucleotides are TGTGCCAGCAGCCCCGCGGGAGGGCCTACGGTGCAGTTCTTC. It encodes CASSPAGGPTVQFF.

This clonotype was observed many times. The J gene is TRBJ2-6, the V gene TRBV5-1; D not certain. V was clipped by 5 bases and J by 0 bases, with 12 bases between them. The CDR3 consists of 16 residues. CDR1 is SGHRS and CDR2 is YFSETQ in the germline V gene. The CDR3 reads CASSRTPYSGANVLTF. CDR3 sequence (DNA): TGCGCCAGCAGTCGGACGCCATACTCTGGGGCCAACGTCCTGACTTTC.

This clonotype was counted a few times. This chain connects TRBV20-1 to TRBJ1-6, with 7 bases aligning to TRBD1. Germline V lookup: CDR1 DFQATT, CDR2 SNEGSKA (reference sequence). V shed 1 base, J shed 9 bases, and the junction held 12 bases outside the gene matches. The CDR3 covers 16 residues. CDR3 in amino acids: CSARVPGRGPGSPLHF. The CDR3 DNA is TGCAGTGCTAGAGTCCCGGGGAGGGGGCCAGGTTCACCCCTCCACTTT.

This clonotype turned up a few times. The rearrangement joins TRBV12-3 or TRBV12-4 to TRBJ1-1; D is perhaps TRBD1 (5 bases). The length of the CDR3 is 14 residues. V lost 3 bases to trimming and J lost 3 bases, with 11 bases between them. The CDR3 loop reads CASSLRDFDTEAFF. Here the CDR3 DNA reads TGTGCCAGCAGTTTGCGGGACTTTGACACTGAAGCTTTCTTT.